This T cell receptor (beta chain) emerged from a study of blood T cell repertoires in COVID-19. Study in general: Spain, Italy and the United States supplied samples that represented acute and convalescent COVID-19. Sample material is recorded as cDNA or gDNA derived from T cells, B-cell-depleted T cells, or PBMCs.

Per the authors' pipeline: Estimates of nucleated cell counts were drawn from the amplification of reference gene primers. The table came from immunoSEQ multiplex PCR; TCRdb's copy has only in-frame clones and leaves some out. For V, J and clone size, that table is used; D and trimming come from the DNA. The table has roughly 100,000 clones, 84% seen once. This clone has just a few counts. The CDR3 runs 15 residues. V was trimmed by 4 bases and J by 0 bases, leaving 9 bases between them. Germline CDR1 reads LGHDT; CDR2 reads YNNKEL (reference sequence). The material sequenced was peripheral blood. The TCR originated in a man between 60 and 70 years old with acute or convalescent COVID-19. V usage is TRBV3-1 (or the pseudogene TRBV3-2) and J usage is TRBJ1-4, with D hard to call. CDR3 sequence reads: CASSPRGATNEKLFF. CDR3 nucleotide sequence: TGTGCCAGCAGCCCACGCGGGGCAACTAATGAAAAACTGTTTTTT.